The clone carrying this TCR beta chain has more than one count but fewer than ten. The antigen remains unidentified. V shed 0 bases and J shed 13 bases, with 12 bases lying between them. CDR3 length equals 12 residues. From germline, CDR1 is MGHRA and CDR2 YSYEKL. This entry belongs to a study of response to subunit inactivated influenza vaccine. TCRdb used MiXCR to reprocess the RT-PCR reads, holding one entry per CDR3 protein. The sample carries a few hundred thousand distinct CDR3 sequences, about 12% recorded once. Findings and caveats of the study: New T cells are recruited in small numbers by each seasonal influenza vaccination, according to the authors' suggestion.

Material: non-naive T cells sorted from PBMCs, obtained roughly 15 days before vaccination. The TCR was taken from a man aged 50 or older who received an inactivated influenza vaccine. V and J are TRBV4-1 and TRBJ1-2, with TRBD1 as a possible D gene (5 bases). The CDR3 region has the DNA TGCGCCAGCAGCCAAGATCTCCAGGGCCGCACCTTC. Its protein product is CASSQDLQGRTF.